This TCR beta chain is drawn from a study of blood T cell repertoires in COVID-19. The wider study: Collection of acute and convalescent COVID-19 samples took place in the United States, Italy and Spain. Nucleic acid was either cDNA or gDNA, and it came from T cells, B-cell-depleted T cells, or PBMCs.

Authors' processing steps: Estimation of nucleated cell counts was performed using reference gene primer amplification. TCRdb's copy holds only in-frame clones and misses some; the assay was immunoSEQ multiplex PCR. V and J calls and clone size come straight from that table; D and trimming were deduced from the DNA. The repertoire holds 80,000 to 100,000 clones, about nine tenths seen once, with around 2% in the top ten. Germline loops: CDR1 SGHVS, CDR2 FQNEAQ. The CDR3 is made up of 16 amino acids. V dropped 5 bases and J dropped 4; count of bases not matched to a gene: 12. Sequenced sample: peripheral blood. This receptor was identified in a human donor with active COVID-19. The donor label of this sample is uncertain. The gene calls are TRBV7-8 and TRBJ2-3; 7 bases are a match to TRBD2. CDR3 in amino acids: CASSPHRGLGADTQYF. The CDR3 DNA follows: TGTGCCAGCAGCCCCCACCGTGGACTAGGCGCAGATACGCAGTATTTT.